Given below is one T cell receptor (beta chain) in context. There is no known antigen for this receptor. The sample holds no much larger clone one base away, and base qualities are not on file. The data are from a study of a mutant IDH1 vaccine in newly diagnosed glioma (dated by TCRdb to the early 2020s). Turning to the overall study: Vaccination began 4-6 weeks after radiotherapy alone, or alongside temozolomide cycles in the chemotherapy-containing groups. Six visits were used for peripheral blood collection: V03 (baseline), V05, V07, V10, V12 and V13. The week-35 safety follow-up took place at visit V12, and the week-47 end of study took place at visit V13. The approximately 32 treated patients were roughly 60% male and around 40% female, with a mean age of approximately 38 years. Longitudinal TCRB deep sequencing was performed for about two dozen treated patients wherever samples were available for exploratory analyses. Prior to enrollment, standard therapy consisting of radiotherapy alone, temozolomide alone, or radiochemotherapy with temozolomide had been administered to patients, with the combination being received by most patients.

CDR1 SGHRS and CDR2 YFSETQ were looked up in the germline V gene. Trimming removed 0 bases from V and 6 bases from J, leaving 10 bases between the germline ends. The CDR3 starts with the cysteine, ends with the phenylalanine, and has 13 residues. Solely the CDR3 DNA is kept, with 39 bases framed from the first base. The meaning of the sample's time point label: week 35, safety follow-up. Each vaccine dose was 300 ug of a 20-mer mutant IDH1 peptide in Montanide, given subcutaneously with topical imiquimod. Eight vaccinations were administered to patients in weeks 1, 3, 5, 7, 11, 15, 19 and 23, corresponding to visits V03 through V10. The donors had newly diagnosed IDH1-mutant astrocytomas of WHO grade 3 or 4 that showed loss of nuclear ATRX. The samples were drawn from NOA16, a multicentre, single-arm, open-label phase I trial in Germany that tested a mutant IDH1 peptide vaccine in humans for the first time. Genomic DNA for TCRB sequencing was extracted from EDTA blood using the DNeasy Blood and Tissue Kit.

Study-level results and caveats: Availability determined which PBMC samples were chosen for TCRB deep sequencing. It was noted by the authors that analyses of patient blood samples could not be reproduced owing to sample limitations. Vaccine-induced immune responses across multiple MHC alleles were detected in approximately 93% of patients. Changes in the top peripheral T cell clonotypes picked up by TCRB sequencing did not appear to be linked to pseudoprogression.

The library was generated by the immunoSEQ multiplex PCR assay. Rearranged TCR beta chain sequences were amplified with the hsTCRB Kit following the manufacturer's protocol. TCRB libraries were sequenced on an Illumina MiSeq. The study's processing was this. The kit vendor's proprietary platform handled demultiplexing, trimming and gene mapping. What TCRdb holds here is the immuneACCESS table cut down to in-frame rearrangements. Part of the clones is not present; checked against another copy, under half of the missing clones reflect an unresolved V gene, and the others are unexplained. From that table come the V and J calls and clone size; the DNA was used to work out D and trimming. This sample lists some 30,000 clones; roughly 80% were detected once. The ten top clones hold around a tenth of the sample.

Sequenced here: PBMCs, sampled from a glioma patient whose treatment included an IDH1 peptide vaccine. The clonotype originates from a woman aged 30 to 39 with glioma. Some clones in this sample may be carry-over from other donors' samples. This chain is built from TRBV5-1 and TRBJ2-7; the D segment cannot be called with confidence. The DNA is as follows: TGCGCCAGCAGCTTGGAGGCCTCAGGCGAGCAGTACTTC. It encodes CASSLEASGEQYF. With the portions outside the CDR3 filled from the reference TRBV5-1 and TRBJ2-7 genes, the complete variable region becomes KAGVTQTPRYLIKTRGQQVTLSCSPISGHRSVSWYQQTPGQGLQFLFEYFSETQRNKGNFPGRFSGRQFSNSRSEMNVSTLELGDSALYLCASSLEASGEQYFGPGTRLTVT.